The source of this TCR beta chain is a study of technical replicates of blood from several donors. This clone was seen a single time. TCRdb's table, derived via immunoSEQ multiplex PCR, lists solely in-frame clones and lacks some. The table includes around 60,000 clones, 80% to 95% detected once. The specimen sequenced was PBMCs. The receptor was derived from a human donor in good health. Some clones in this sample may be carry-over from other donors' samples.

The DNA of the CDR3 is TGTGCCAGCAGCTCCGACAGGGTAGAGACCCAGTACTTC. Residues: CASSSDRVETQYF. The chain uses TRBV5-6 and TRBJ2-5; 7 nucleotides match TRBD1. The junction had 3 bases not matched to a gene; V was cut back by 3 bases and J by 4 bases. The germline V gene has CDR1 SGHDT and CDR2 YYEEEE. This CDR3 is built from 13 residues. The complete variable domain, with remaining parts taken from reference TRBV5-6 and TRBJ2-5, reads DAGVTQSPTHLIKTRGQQVTLRCSPKSGHDTVSWYQQALGQGPQFIFQYYEEEERQRGNFPDRFSGHQFPNYSSELNVNALLLGDSALYLCASSSDRVETQYFGPGTRLLVL.